The 29 T cell receptor beta chains below come from one sample, sequenced in a study of OX40 agonist ivuxolimab in advanced cancers. Profiling relied on immunoSEQ multiplex PCR, and the TCRdb table lists in-frame clones only, not all of them. In the table there are nearly 50,000 clones, about nine tenths of which are singletons. This sample comprised CD4+ or CD8+ T cells sorted from blood, obtained in a trial of the OX40 agonist ivuxolimab. These receptors were taken from an adult with an advanced solid tumor such as melanoma, head and neck, liver or kidney cancer.

The chain employs TRBV4-1 and TRBJ2-7; D is unresolved. The V end was cut by 1 base, the J end by 1 base, with 14 bases between. This CDR3 spans 16 amino acids. From germline, CDR1 is MGHRA and CDR2 YSYEKL. CDR3 nucleotides: TGCGCCAGCAGCCAAGTTCCCACTCAATGGTCCTACGAGCAGTACTTC. It encodes CASSQVPTQWSYEQYF.

The chain couples TRBV5-8 to TRBJ2-7; 7 bases match TRBD1. J was trimmed by 3 bases and V by 0 bases; bases with no gene match: 9. The germline V gene encodes CDR1 SGHTS and CDR2 YDEGEE. The CDR3 covers 16 residues. Here the CDR3 DNA reads TGTGCCAGCAGCTTGGGGGCCTGGACAGGCAACTACGAGCAGTACTTC. Its protein is CASSLGAWTGNYEQYF.

The chain joins TRBV27 to TRBJ2-7; TRBD1 matches 8 bases. Trimming cost V 6 bases and J 4 bases; bases outside gene matches: 5. Germline CDR1 is MNHEY and CDR2 is SMNVEV (reference sequence). CDR3 length: 13 residues. CDR3 protein: CASSRRGQYEQYF. In nucleotides, the CDR3 is TGTGCCAGCAGCCGCAGGGGGCAGTACGAGCAGTACTTC.

The rearrangement uses TRBV2 and TRBJ1-4; no clear D gene. Per germline, CDR1 SNHLY and CDR2 FYNNEI. V dropped 4 bases and J dropped 2 bases, with 5 bases sitting between them. The CDR3 contains 13 residues. As DNA, the CDR3 is TGTGCCAGCAGTGGGAGGACTAATGAAAAACTGTTTTTT. Protein: CASSGRTNEKLFF. Based on the CDR3 plus reference TRBV2 and TRBJ1-4, the full variable domain is EPEVTQTPSHQVTQMGQEVILRCVPISNHLYFYWYRQILGQKVEFLVSFYNNEISEKSEIFDDQFSVERPDGSNFTLKIRSTKLEDSAMYFCASSGRTNEKLFFGSGTQLSVL.

The CDR3 loop reads CASSLGPGELFF. The CDR3 coding sequence is TGCGCCAGCAGCTTGGGCCCCGGGGAGCTGTTTTTT. V and J are TRBV10-2 and TRBJ2-2; D uncertain. The CDR3 covers 12 residues. Germline lookup yields CDR1 WSHSY and CDR2 SAAADI. Trimming removed 6 bases at V and 6 bases at J, with 8 bases between.

This chain links TRBV19 with TRBJ2-1, with D unresolved. The germline V gene has CDR1 LNHDA and CDR2 SQIVND (reference sequence). Trimming took off 1 base at V and 7 bases at J, with 8 bases between the two ends. The CDR3 is made up of 13 amino acids. The CDR3 DNA is TGTGCCAGTAGTATAGTACTGGTTAATGAGCAGTTCTTC. The encoded protein is CASSIVLVNEQFF.

The rearrangement links TRBV11-1 to TRBJ1-5; a possible D gene is TRBD1 (6 bases). Germline CDR1 SGHAT, CDR2 FQDESV (reference sequence). The CDR3 is 13 residues long. V was trimmed by 1 base and J by 6 bases, leaving 7 bases between them. CDR3 region: CASSLGGLQPQHF. CDR3 sequence (DNA): TGTGCCAGCAGCTTAGGGGGGCTTCAGCCCCAGCATTTT.

The rearrangement uses TRBV13 and TRBJ1-1, with D possibly matching TRBD1 (5 bases). Trimming took off 4 bases at V and 3 bases at J, with 6 bases between the two ends. CDR3 length equals 12 residues. Looked up from germline, CDR1 is PRHDT and CDR2 is FYEKMQ (reference sequence). DNA of the CDR3: TGTGCCAGCAGCTGGGGGGACACTGAAGCTTTCTTT. Protein product: CASSWGDTEAFF.

This sequence joins TRBV5-1 and TRBJ1-4; the D is unclear. V lost 4 bases, J lost 0 bases, and 10 bases lay in between. CDR3 length: 15 amino acids. CDR1 SGHRS and CDR2 YFSETQ come from the germline V gene. The DNA for the CDR3 is TGCGCCAGCAGCGGCAGTGGGGCAACTAATGAAAAACTGTTTTTT. It translates to CASSGSGATNEKLFF.

In its sample, this clone ranks as medium-sized (0.01 to 0.1%). This chain connects TRBV2 to TRBJ2-7; TRBD2 matches 15 bases. Per germline, CDR1 SNHLY and CDR2 FYNNEI. The trim removed 8 bases at V and 0 bases at J, leaving 11 bases unmatched. The CDR3 is made up of 18 amino acids. The CDR3 loop is CASAPRGTSGGSSYEQYV. CDR3 nucleotide sequence: TGTGCCAGCGCTCCCCGCGGGACTAGCGGGGGGAGCTCCTACGAGCAGTACGTC.

The V gene is TRBV6-1, the J gene TRBJ2-2; the match to TRBD1 covers 7 bases. This CDR3 is built from 16 residues. Germline assignment: CDR1 MNHNS and CDR2 SASEGT. The trim removed 4 bases at V and 3 bases at J, leaving 8 bases unmatched. The CDR3 DNA follows: TGTGCCAGCAGTGGGCAAGGGGGCTCCCACACCGGGGAGCTGTTTTTT. Protein sequence: CASSGQGGSHTGELFF.

This clone was seen just once. This chain's CDR3 is CASSTRGSSYEQYF. The CDR3 DNA reads TGTGCCAGCAGCACCAGGGGGAGCTCCTACGAGCAGTACTTC. The rearrangement joins TRBV5-6 to TRBJ2-7; 7 bases are a match to TRBD1. J gave up 0 bases and V 4 bases, and 4 bases lay outside the gene matches. CDR3 length equals 14 residues. Germline V gene data show CDR1 as SGHDT and CDR2 as YYEEEE.

The chain carries TRBV5-1 and TRBJ2-7, with D unclear. V was trimmed by 0 bases and J by 2 bases, leaving 12 bases between them. The CDR3 length is 15 residues. Germline V lookup: CDR1 SGHRS, CDR2 YFSETQ. The DNA for the CDR3 is TGCGCCAGCAGCTTGGGAGGACCTGAAACCTACGAGCAGTACGTC. Its protein is CASSLGGPETYEQYV.

The chain recombines TRBV6-6 with TRBJ2-1, with no clear D. CDR1 and CDR2 (germline): MNHNY, SVGAGI (reference sequence). The V gene lost 5 bases and the J gene lost 7 bases, with 3 bases spanning the gap. The CDR3 length is 10 residues. CDR3 coding DNA: TGTGCCAGCAGTCGTAATGAGCAGTTCTTC. Protein sequence: CASSRNEQFF.

The chain links TRBV6-1 to TRBJ1-5; no firm D call. CDR3 length: 15 residues. Germline V gene lookup returns CDR1 MNHNS and CDR2 SASEGT. The ends were cut back, 5 bases at V and 4 bases at J, with 15 bases in the middle. CDR3 protein: CASSTTDGPNQPQHF. Written as DNA, the CDR3 is TGTGCCAGCAGTACTACGGACGGTCCGAATCAGCCCCAGCATTTT.

The chain employs TRBV2 and TRBJ1-1; D remains unclear. Looked up from germline, CDR1 is SNHLY and CDR2 is FYNNEI. V lost 4 bases to trimming and J lost 1 base, with 10 bases between them. The CDR3 length is 14 residues. The CDR3 sequence is CASSGRQENTEAFF. In nucleotides, the CDR3 is TGTGCCAGCAGTGGCCGGCAGGAGAACACTGAAGCTTTCTTT.

The genes are TRBV7-9 and TRBJ1-1; D call uncertain. Trimming stripped 1 base from V and 4 bases from J, with 13 bases between. The CDR3 contains 15 residues. Germline CDR1 is SEHNR and CDR2 is FQNEAQ (reference sequence). In nucleotides, the CDR3 is TGTGCCAGCAGCTTAGTTACCAGTTTGCTCACTGAAGCTTTCTTT. Amino acid sequence: CASSLVTSLLTEAFF.

This clone was observed once. The gene calls are TRBV7-9 and TRBJ1-1; D is uncertain. Germline CDR1 reads SEHNR; CDR2 reads FQNEAQ (reference sequence). This CDR3 has 13 residues. V lost 2 bases to trimming and J lost 0 bases, with 4 bases between them. CDR3 DNA sequence: TGTGCCAGCAGCTTACAGTTGAACACTGAAGCTTTCTTT. As protein: CASSLQLNTEAFF.

The chain recombines TRBV5-1 with TRBJ2-2; D unresolved. The ends were cut back, 5 bases at V and 0 bases at J, with 2 bases in the middle. Per the germline V gene, CDR1 is SGHRS and CDR2 is YFSETQ. The CDR3 is 12 residues long. DNA for the CDR3: TGCGCCAGCAGTCCGAACACCGGGGAGCTGTTTTTT. Translation: CASSPNTGELFF.

The chain recombines TRBV6-6 with TRBJ2-7, with D possibly being TRBD1 (6 bases). Germline V gene sequence: CDR1 MNHNY, CDR2 SVGAGI (reference sequence). V shed 11 bases and J shed 7 bases, with 18 bases lying between them. The CDR3 has 12 amino acids. CDR3 in amino acids: CAWWWGPLEQYV. In DNA, the CDR3 is TGTGCCTGGTGGTGGGGGCCTTTGGAGCAGTACGTC.

V and J are TRBV12-5 and TRBJ1-5; D might be TRBD1 (5 bases). V gave up 3 bases and J gave up 5 bases, with 14 bases separating them. This CDR3 comprises 15 residues. Germline CDR1 is LGHNT and CDR2 is FRNRAP. The CDR3, as DNA: TGTGCTAGTGGTTTCTTTATTGGGGGGTATCAGCCCCAGCATTTT. Translation gives CASGFFIGGYQPQHF.

This sequence joins TRBV4-1 and TRBJ1-4, with TRBD1 matching over 9 bases. The CDR3 runs 14 residues. V lost 1 base, J lost 6 bases, and 0 bases stayed unmatched. Germline-derived CDR1 and CDR2 are MGHRA and YSYEKL. CDR3 amino acids: CASSQGQGDEKLFF. The CDR3 DNA reads as TGCGCCAGCAGCCAAGGACAGGGGGATGAAAAACTGTTTTTT.

The chain has TRBV7-4 and TRBJ1-2; tentatively, D is TRBD1 (6 bases). The CDR3 is 18 residues long. Germline V gives CDR1 SGHVT, CDR2 SQSDAQ. With 0 bases removed from V and 2 bases from J, the gap between germline ends came to 19 bases. This CDR3 reads CASSLAESGGPSNYGYTF. CDR3 nucleotide sequence: TGTGCCAGCAGCTTAGCGGAATCGGGGGGCCCAAGCAACTATGGCTACACCTTC.

The V call is TRBV7-9, the J call TRBJ2-7, with 9 bases matching TRBD1. Losses at the gene ends were 6 bases for V and 3 bases for J; bases not matched to a gene: 3. Germline V gene data show CDR1 as SEHNR and CDR2 as FQNEAQ (reference sequence). CDR3 length: 13 amino acids. The CDR3 DNA sequence: TGTGCCAGCAGGCCGACAGGGGGCTACGAGCAGTACTTC. This gives the protein CASRPTGGYEQYF.

The chain carries TRBV7-9 and TRBJ2-2; 10 nucleotides line up with TRBD1. The CDR3 covers 15 residues. CDR1 and CDR2 (germline): SEHNR, FQNEAQ (reference sequence). After removal of 5 bases from V and 6 bases from J, the junction contained 6 bases not matched to a gene. The CDR3 is CASSPGQGRAGELFF. DNA of the CDR3: TGTGCCAGCAGCCCGGGACAGGGGAGAGCCGGGGAGCTGTTTTTT.

The chain couples TRBV19 to TRBJ1-5; no clear D gene. Trimming took off 0 bases at V and 5 bases at J, with 5 bases between the two ends. This CDR3 is built from 13 residues. Per the germline V gene, CDR1 is LNHDA and CDR2 is SQIVND (reference sequence). CDR3 protein: CASSIDWDQPQHF. CDR3 DNA sequence: TGTGCCAGTAGTATAGATTGGGATCAGCCCCAGCATTTT.

The CDR3 sequence is CASSSGGWGELFF. The CDR3, as DNA: TGTGCCAGCAGCTCGGGGGGCTGGGGGGAGCTGTTTTTT. This chain connects TRBV7-8 to TRBJ2-2; possibly TRBD2 for D (7 bases). The germline V gene encodes CDR1 SGHVS and CDR2 FQNEAQ. V was trimmed by 4 bases and J by 8 bases, leaving 11 bases between them. The CDR3 consists of 13 residues.

V usage is TRBV7-9 and J usage is TRBJ1-2; possibly TRBD1 for D (5 bases). There are 16 residues in the CDR3. Germline V lookup: CDR1 SEHNR, CDR2 FQNEAQ (reference sequence). V dropped 4 bases and J dropped 5 bases, with 20 bases sitting between them. CDR3 loop: CASSSETRQNLYGYTF. CDR3 DNA sequence: TGTGCCAGCAGCTCCGAAACGAGACAGAACCTTTATGGCTACACCTTC.

This chain joins TRBV6-5 and TRBJ1-1, with D possibly matching TRBD1 (6 bases). Trimming shortened V by 6 bases and J by 0 bases, and 11 bases separated the two germline ends. The CDR3 contains 14 residues. Germline V gives CDR1 MNHEY, CDR2 SVGAGI. CDR3 in DNA: TGTGCCAGCAGAAAGGGGGAAATGAACACTGAAGCTTTCTTT. Its translation: CASRKGEMNTEAFF.